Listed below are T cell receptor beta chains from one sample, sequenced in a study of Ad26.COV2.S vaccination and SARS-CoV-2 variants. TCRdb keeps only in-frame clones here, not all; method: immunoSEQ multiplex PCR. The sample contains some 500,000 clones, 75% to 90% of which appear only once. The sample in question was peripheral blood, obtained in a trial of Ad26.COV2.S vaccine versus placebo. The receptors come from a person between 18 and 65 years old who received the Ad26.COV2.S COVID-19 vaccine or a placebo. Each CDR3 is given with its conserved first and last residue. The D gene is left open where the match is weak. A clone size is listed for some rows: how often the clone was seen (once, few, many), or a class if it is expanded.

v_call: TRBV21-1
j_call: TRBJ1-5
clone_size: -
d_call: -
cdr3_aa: CASSKGKRESEAQHF
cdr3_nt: TGTGCCAGCAGCAAAGGGAAACGCGAATCTGAGGCCCAGCATTTT

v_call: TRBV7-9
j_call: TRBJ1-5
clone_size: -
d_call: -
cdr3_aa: CASSLARGTPNQPQHF
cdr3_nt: TGTGCCAGCAGCTTAGCTAGGGGGACACCAAATCAGCCCCAGCATTTT

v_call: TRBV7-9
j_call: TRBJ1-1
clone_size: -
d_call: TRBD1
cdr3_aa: CASSLARTGGAATEAFF
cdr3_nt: TGTGCCAGCAGCTTGGCTCGGACAGGGGGGGCGGCCACTGAAGCTTTCTTT

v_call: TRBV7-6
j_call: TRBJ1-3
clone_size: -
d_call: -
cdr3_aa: CASSLGRVSGNTIYF
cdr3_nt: TGTGCCAGCAGCTTAGGGAGAGTCTCTGGAAACACCATATATTTT

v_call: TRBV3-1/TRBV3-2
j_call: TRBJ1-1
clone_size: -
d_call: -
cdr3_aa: CASSQVFTEAFF
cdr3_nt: TGTGCCAGCAGCCAAGTGTTCACTGAAGCTTTCTTT

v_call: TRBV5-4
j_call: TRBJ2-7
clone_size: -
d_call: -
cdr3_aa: CASSLLEDEQYF
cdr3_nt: TGTGCCAGCAGCTTGTTGGAGGACGAGCAGTACTTC

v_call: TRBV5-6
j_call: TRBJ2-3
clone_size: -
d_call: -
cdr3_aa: CASRDKGEDTQYF
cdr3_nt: TGTGCCAGCAGAGATAAGGGGGAGGATACGCAGTATTTT

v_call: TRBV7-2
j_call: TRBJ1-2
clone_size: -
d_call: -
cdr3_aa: CASSLAPNGGLGYTF
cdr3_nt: TGTGCCAGCAGCTTAGCCCCGAACGGGGGGCTTGGCTACACCTTC

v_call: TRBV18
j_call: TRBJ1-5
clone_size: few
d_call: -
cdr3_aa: CASSPTNQPQHF
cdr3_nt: TGTGCCAGCTCACCAACTAATCAGCCCCAGCATTTT

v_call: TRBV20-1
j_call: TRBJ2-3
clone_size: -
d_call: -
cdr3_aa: CSASRGTRTDTQYF
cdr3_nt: TGCAGTGCTAGTCGGGGGACTCGCACAGATACGCAGTATTTT

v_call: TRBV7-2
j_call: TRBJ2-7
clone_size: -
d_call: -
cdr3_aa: CASSFTGTDSYEQYF
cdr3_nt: TGTGCCAGCAGCTTTACCGGGACGGACTCCTACGAGCAGTACTTC